One sample yielded the 11 T cell receptor beta chains listed below, sequenced in a study of T cell responses to AZD1222 COVID-19 vaccine. Using immunoSEQ multiplex PCR, the repertoire was profiled, and TCRdb retains in-frame clones only, with some absent. The top ten clones hold about 1.9% of a sample with 150,000 to 200,000 clones, approximately 91% of them seen once. Sequences were derived from peripheral blood, sampled 28 days after the second AZD1222 dose. The receptors were gathered from an adult who received the AZD1222 COVID-19 vaccine.

The genes are TRBV23-1 and TRBJ1-2; unclear D gene. TRBV23-1 is placed among ORFs of uncertain function. V was clipped by 8 bases and J by 2 bases, with 15 bases between them. This CDR3 is 14 amino acids long. CDR3 sequence (DNA): TGCGCCAGCCTACTGAGGGAGCTCAACTATGGCTACACCTTC. It yields the protein CASLLRELNYGYTF.

The V call is TRBV6-5, the J call TRBJ1-2, with 10 positions matching TRBD1. CDR3 size: 14 residues. Losses at the gene ends were 5 bases for V and 4 bases for J; bases not matched to a gene: 4. The germline gives CDR1 MNHEY, CDR2 SVGAGI. The CDR3 reads CASSPGQGFYGYTF. The DNA for the CDR3 is TGTGCCAGCAGTCCGGGACAGGGGTTCTATGGCTACACCTTC.

The CDR3 nucleotides are TGTGCCAGCAGCCGGCGGGCCAGGAGGGGAAATACGCAGTATTTT. This gives the protein CASSRRARRGNTQYF. V is TRBV3-1 (or the pseudogene TRBV3-2) and J is TRBJ2-3, with a weak D call TRBD2 (6 bases). CDR3 size: 15 residues. The germline V gene encodes CDR1 LGHDT and CDR2 YNNKEL (reference sequence). Deletions cut 4 bases from V and 7 bases from J, with 18 bases between.

This chain uses TRBV3-1 (or the pseudogene TRBV3-2) with TRBJ1-6; D is possibly TRBD1 (5 bases). Deletions cut 5 bases from V and 10 bases from J, with 18 bases between. The CDR3 is made up of 15 amino acids. Per germline, CDR1 LGHDT and CDR2 YNNKEL (reference sequence). The CDR3 region has the DNA TGTGCCAGCAGCTCAGGGACGGCGACCCTATCACCCCTCCACTTT. It yields the protein CASSSGTATLSPLHF.

The rearrangement links TRBV18 to TRBJ1-6, with 7 bases identical to TRBD1. Germline CDR1 reads KGHSH; CDR2 reads LQKENI. The CDR3 spans 16 residues. Trimming removed 3 bases from V and 15 bases from J; junction bases left unmatched: 17. The CDR3 DNA reads as TGTGCCAGCTCACCCCAAAGACAGGGCGTTAGAGGTGACCTCCACTTT. Translation: CASSPQRQGVRGDLHF.

This clone has just one count. This may be a read error: a much more frequent sequence differs by one nucleotide. The gene calls are TRBV2 and TRBJ2-2; D not certain. CDR1 is SNHLY and CDR2 is FYNNEI in the germline V gene. Deletions cut 2 bases from V and 4 bases from J, with 5 bases between. This CDR3 has 13 amino acids. CDR3 nucleotide sequence: TGTGCCAGCAGTGAACTTACCACCGGGGAGCTGTTTTTT. It translates to CASSELTTGELFF.

About this clone: Other nucleotide sequences from this sample produce the same CDR3. The V gene is TRBV5-1, the J gene TRBJ1-6; D gene unclear. The CDR3 is made up of 14 amino acids. Trimming took off 0 bases at V and 9 bases at J, with 10 bases between the two ends. CDR1 and CDR2 from the germline V gene are SGHRS and YFSETQ. CDR3 nucleotides: TGCGCCAGCAGCTTGGGAGGGTCGAGTTCACCCCTCCACTTT. Translation: CASSLGGSSSPLHF.

The chain employs TRBV6-5 and TRBJ2-5, with TRBD1 as a possible D gene (5 bases). The V gene lost 2 bases and the J gene lost 4 bases, with 11 bases spanning the gap. Germline loops: CDR1 MNHEY, CDR2 SVGAGI. The CDR3 is made up of 14 amino acids. In nucleotides, the CDR3 is TGTGCCAGCAGTTACCAGGGTCGATCAGAGACCCAGTACTTC. Its translation: CASSYQGRSETQYF.

The genes are TRBV7-9 and TRBJ2-4; 7 bases line up with TRBD2. The CDR3 runs 15 residues. Trimming cost V 5 bases and J 3 bases; bases outside gene matches: 7. Germline CDR1 SEHNR, CDR2 FQNEAQ (reference sequence). CDR3 in amino acids: CASSQTGRLKNIQYF. The CDR3 DNA follows: TGTGCCAGCAGCCAGACCGGGAGGCTCAAAAACATTCAGTACTTC.

This clone was recorded a few times. The chain employs TRBV2 and TRBJ1-6, with TRBD1 matching over 7 bases. The V and J ends lost 6 bases and 5 bases, in that order; junction bases with no gene match: 1. Looked up from germline, CDR1 is SNHLY and CDR2 is FYNNEI. The length of the CDR3 is 13 residues. The CDR3: CASRQGNNSPLHF. The CDR3 DNA reads as TGTGCCAGCAGACAGGGGAATAATTCACCCCTCCACTTT.

The chain couples TRBV5-1 to TRBJ1-2; 7 bases fit TRBD1. The CDR3 covers 13 residues. Germline CDR1 SGHRS, CDR2 YFSETQ. J was trimmed by 4 bases and V by 0 bases; bases with no gene match: 0. The CDR3 sequence: CASSLGDSYGYTF. In DNA form, the CDR3 reads TGCGCCAGCAGCTTGGGGGACAGCTATGGCTACACCTTC.